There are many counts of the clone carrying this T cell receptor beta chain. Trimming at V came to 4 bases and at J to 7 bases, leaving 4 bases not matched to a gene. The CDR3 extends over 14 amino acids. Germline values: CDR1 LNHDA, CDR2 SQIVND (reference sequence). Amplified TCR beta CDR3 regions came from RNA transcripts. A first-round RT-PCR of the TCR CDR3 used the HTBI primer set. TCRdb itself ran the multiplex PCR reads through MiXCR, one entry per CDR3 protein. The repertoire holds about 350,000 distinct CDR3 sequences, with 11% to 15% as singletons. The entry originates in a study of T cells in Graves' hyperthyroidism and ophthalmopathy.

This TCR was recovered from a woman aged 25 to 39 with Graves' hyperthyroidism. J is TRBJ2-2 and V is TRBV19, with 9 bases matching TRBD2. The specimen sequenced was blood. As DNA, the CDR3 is TGTGCCAGTAGTAGCGGGAGGGCCGACGGGGAGCTGTTTTTT. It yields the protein CASSSGRADGELFF.